This T cell receptor beta chain was observed in a study of T cells in Graves' hyperthyroidism and ophthalmopathy. Germline-derived CDR1 and CDR2 are SGHTA and FQGNSA. V dropped 5 bases and J dropped 7; count of bases not matched to a gene: 5. The CDR3 extends over 13 amino acids. Over 18 months, lack of ophthalmopathy progression marked Graves' hyperthyroidism as stable. RNA transcripts were the template for amplifying TCR beta CDR3 regions. HTBI primers were used for first-round RT-PCR of the TCR CDR3. MiXCR was run by TCRdb on the multiplex PCR reads, yielding one entry per CDR3 protein. This table holds 350,000 to 400,000 distinct CDR3 sequences, 14% to 15% found once.

Sequencing input: blood. J is TRBJ1-3 and V is TRBV7-2, with 7 nucleotides matching TRBD1. The sequence came from a woman in her twenties or thirties with Graves' hyperthyroidism. This CDR3 reads CASSPQTGNTIYF. The CDR3 region has the DNA TGTGCCAGCAGCCCGCAGACAGGGAACACCATATATTTT.